The 2 T cell receptor beta chains below were found in one sample sequenced in a study of regulatory T cells in long-lasting Graves disease. Arm-PCR of CDR3 regions and iRepertoire HTBI primers were the basis on which TCR beta libraries were built. TCRdb used MiXCR to reprocess the multiplex PCR reads, holding one entry per CDR3 protein. This table holds 650,000 to 850,000 distinct CDR3 sequences, 25% to 30% found once. Time point noted: persistent/refractory GD, antithyroid drugs over 5 years with positive TRAb. PBMC RNA served as the TCR library source. This sample comprised peripheral blood mononuclear cells (PBMCs), obtained when the disease was refractory, from a patient treated with antithyroid drugs. These receptors originate from a female donor with Graves disease.

The CDR3 reads CAIGVTGGGNTEAFF. The CDR3 DNA is TGTGCCATCGGGGTGACAGGGGGCGGGAACACTGAAGCTTTCTTT. The chain is built from TRBV10-3 and TRBJ1-1, with 10 bases identical to TRBD1. V lost 8 bases to trimming and J lost 1 base; unmatched junction nucleotides: 7. This CDR3 spans 15 amino acids. Germline V gene lookup returns CDR1 ENHRY and CDR2 SYGVKD.

In its sample, this clonotype was seen a few times. The genes are TRBV28 and TRBJ1-5; the match to TRBD1 covers 10 bases. Germline V gene data show CDR1 as MDHEN and CDR2 as SYDVKM. The CDR3 runs to 15 residues. J was trimmed by 5 bases and V by 6 bases; bases with no gene match: 7. DNA of the CDR3: TGTGCCAGCAGCCAGGACAGGGGGGGTCATCAGCCCCAGCATTTT. It is translated as CASSQDRGGHQPQHF.